This T cell receptor beta chain came from a study of glioma-infiltrating T cells. General observations from the study: Above-expected tissue-blood divergence occurred in all gliomas, most in low-grade ones.

The trim removed 3 bases at V and 8 bases at J, leaving 6 bases unmatched. The CDR3 covers 14 residues. Germline CDR1 SGHRS, CDR2 YFSETQ. Using RNA template, CDR3s of TCR alpha and beta were amplified with iRepertoire arm-PCR. One-step reverse transcription and amplification started from around 100-400 ng of tissue mRNA or PBMC total RNA. Using its own MiXCR run on the multiplex PCR reads, TCRdb lists one record per CDR3 protein. The table shows 150,000 to 200,000 distinct CDR3 sequences, with approximately 30% occurring only once. In this sample, this clonotype turned up many times. Its cognate antigen is unknown.

V is TRBV5-1 and J is TRBJ2-2, with TRBD2 matching 8 bases. This TCR was sampled from a human donor with low-grade glioma or glioblastoma, undergoing nonglioma brain surgery, or in good health (not recorded which). Sequenced: glioma tissue, nonneoplastic brain tissue, or PBMCs (not recorded which). The CDR3 spells CASSSNGLAGELFF. Written as DNA, the CDR3 is TGCGCCAGCAGCTCCAACGGACTAGCAGGGGAGCTGTTTTTT.